This T cell receptor (beta chain) was retrieved from a study of T cell responses to AZD1222 COVID-19 vaccine. Study-wide results and caveats: Donors in the cohort were predominantly white British and more often female, and clonal diversity was possibly underestimated. At baseline, seropositivity was found in only a handful of AZD1222 recipients.

The table came from immunoSEQ multiplex PCR; TCRdb's copy has only in-frame clones and leaves some out. The sample gives approximately 120,000 clones, more than 80% of which show up once; 3.5% to 5.5% is in the top ten. V was shortened by 2 bases and J by 10 bases, with 15 bases between the two germline ends. Germline V gene sequence: CDR1 LGHNA, CDR2 YNFKEQ. There are 13 residues in the CDR3. Combined were second doses at about 4 or about 12 weeks. As regards this clone: Its target is unknown.

The chain couples TRBV4-2 to TRBJ2-7, with D unresolved. The sequencing here drew on peripheral blood, taken 28 days after the second AZD1222 dose. The clonotype comes from an adult who received the AZD1222 COVID-19 vaccine. The CDR3 reads CASSQLQQRVQYF. The CDR3, as DNA: TGTGCCAGCAGCCAACTTCAACAAAGAGTCCAGTACTTC.